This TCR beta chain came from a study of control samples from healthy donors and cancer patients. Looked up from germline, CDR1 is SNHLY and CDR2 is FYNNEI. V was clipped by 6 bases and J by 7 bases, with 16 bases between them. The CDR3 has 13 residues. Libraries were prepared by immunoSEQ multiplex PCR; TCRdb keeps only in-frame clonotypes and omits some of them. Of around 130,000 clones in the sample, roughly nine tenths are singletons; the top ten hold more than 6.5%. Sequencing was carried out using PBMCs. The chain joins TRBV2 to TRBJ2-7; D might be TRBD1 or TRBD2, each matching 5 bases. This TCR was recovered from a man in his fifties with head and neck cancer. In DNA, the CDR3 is TGTGCCAGCAGGGGGGACGGCCTATGGGAGCAGTACTTC. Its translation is CASRGDGLWEQYF.